Each of the 30 T cell receptor beta chains below was sequenced from the same sample in a study of post-analysis software for immune sequencing data. Study outcomes and limitations: In patients, TRBV5-6, TRBV5-1 and TRBV20-1 belonged to roughly five TRBV segments found more frequently than in controls.

Tagging with unique molecular identifiers was a feature of the TCR beta cDNA libraries. TCRdb ran MiXCR on the PCR reads and lists one entry per CDR3 protein. The table records 450,000 to 700,000 distinct CDR3 sequences, roughly 47% of them present only once. These receptors' antigens are unknown. The source material was blood. The receptors were gathered from a girl aged 5 to 17 with multiple sclerosis.

Ten or more counts support this clonotype. The J gene is TRBJ2-1, the V gene TRBV12-3 or TRBV12-4; a weak D match, TRBD1 (7 bases). V lost 6 bases and J 5 bases, leaving 14 bases between the germline ends. The CDR3 covers 14 residues. The CDR3 spells CASSLTGRHNEQFF. The CDR3 nucleotides are TGTGCCAGCAGCCTGACAGGGAGGCACAATGAGCAGTTCTTC.

The chain combines TRBV10-3 with TRBJ2-1; 8 bases align to TRBD2. V lost 10 bases to trimming and J lost 4 bases; unmatched junction nucleotides: 6. This CDR3 is 13 amino acids long. The germline V gene has CDR1 ENHRY and CDR2 SYGVKD. The CDR3 region has the DNA TGTGCCACCGACCCTAGCGGGTACAATGAGCAGTTCTTC. Translated, it gives CATDPSGYNEQFF.

The chain has TRBV4-2 and TRBJ2-7; 10 nucleotides line up with TRBD1. The CDR3 covers 15 residues. With 2 bases clipped from V and 3 bases from J, the junction kept 4 bases outside the gene matches. Germline values: CDR1 LGHNA, CDR2 YNFKEQ. CDR3: CASSQPGQGDYEQYF. In DNA, the CDR3 is TGTGCCAGCAGCCAACCCGGACAGGGGGACTACGAGCAGTACTTC.

The V gene is TRBV2, the J gene TRBJ2-1, with 7 bases identical to TRBD1. Germline CDR1 and CDR2: SNHLY and FYNNEI. The CDR3 is made up of 15 amino acids. J lost 3 bases, V lost 5 bases, and 7 bases had no gene match. CDR3 nucleotide sequence: TGTGCCAGCAGTCAGGACAGGTCTGACTACAATGAGCAGTTCTTC. This encodes CASSQDRSDYNEQFF.

J is TRBJ2-1 and V is TRBV2; 7 nucleotides line up with TRBD2. V was clipped by 4 bases and J by 2 bases; unmatched bases: 5. The CDR3 totals 15 residues. Germline CDR1 is SNHLY and CDR2 is FYNNEI. In DNA form, the CDR3 reads TGTGCCAGCAGTGCAGGCGGGAGTCCCTACAATGAGCAGTTCTTC. It encodes CASSAGGSPYNEQFF.

Ten or more counts support this clonotype. The chain links TRBV29-1 to TRBJ1-2; 8 positions agree with TRBD1. CDR1 and CDR2 from the germline V gene are SQVTM and ANQGSEA. The CDR3 loop spans 15 amino acids. Trimming at V came to 4 bases and at J to 7 bases, leaving 14 bases not matched to a gene. The CDR3 reads CSVGGRLRGPSGYTF. The CDR3 DNA sequence: TGCAGCGTTGGAGGGCGCCTCAGGGGGCCGTCTGGCTACACCTTC.

In its sample, this clonotype was seen a few times. The chain uses TRBV7-6 and TRBJ2-6; D is ambiguous. Germline V gene sequence: CDR1 SGHVS, CDR2 FNYEAQ. V lost 1 base, J lost 0 bases, and 7 bases lay in between. CDR3 length: 16 amino acids. DNA of the CDR3: TGTGCCAGCAGCTTAGGGGTAACCTCTGGGGCCAACGTCCTGACTTTC. It codes for CASSLGVTSGANVLTF.

This clonotype was seen a few times. The chain carries TRBV29-1 and TRBJ2-7; D unclear. Germline CDR1 is SQVTM and CDR2 is ANQGSEA. The CDR3 totals 13 residues. The germline V and J ends were trimmed by 5 bases and 1 base, with 12 bases remaining between them. CDR3 residues: CSVRTPGSYEQYF. DNA for the CDR3: TGCAGCGTTCGTACTCCTGGTTCCTACGAGCAGTACTTC.

This clonotype was seen a few times. V usage is TRBV6-2 or TRBV6-3 and J usage is TRBJ2-7; D remains ambiguous. There are 10 residues in the CDR3. Trimming pared 6 bases from V and 6 bases from J, leaving 6 bases between. The germline V gene encodes CDR1 MNHEY and CDR2 SVGEGT. The CDR3 DNA reads TGTGCCAGCAGGGATCGCGAGCAGTACTTC. Amino acids: CASRDREQYF.

This clonotype was counted a few times. V gene TRBV12-3 or TRBV12-4 combines with J gene TRBJ2-1; a weak D match, TRBD2 (5 bases). V was cut by 1 base and J by 9 bases, with 13 bases left in between. This CDR3 has 14 amino acids. Here the CDR3 reads CASSLGSAGSEQFF. As DNA, the CDR3 is TGTGCCAGCAGTTTAGGGAGCGCGGGTAGTGAGCAGTTCTTC.

This chain uses TRBV6-5 with TRBJ2-3; TRBD1 might be the D (6 bases). Per germline, CDR1 MNHEY and CDR2 SVGAGI. Trimming removed 2 bases at V and 5 bases at J, with 11 bases between. This CDR3 is 14 amino acids long. The CDR3 here is CASSYAGEEDTQYF. The CDR3 bases are TGTGCCAGCAGTTACGCAGGGGAAGAAGATACGCAGTATTTT.

The chain has TRBV6-4 and TRBJ1-5; a weak D match, TRBD1 (6 bases). The V gene's germline CDR1 is MRHNA and CDR2 SNTAGT. Deletions cut 3 bases from V and 4 bases from J, with 7 bases between. CDR3 length: 13 residues. The CDR3 DNA sequence: TGTGCCAGCAGTGAGGGGGCGAATCAGCCCCAGCATTTT. Translated: CASSEGANQPQHF.

This clonotype was seen more than once but under ten times. The genes are TRBV10-3 and TRBJ2-3; 7 nucleotides align to TRBD2. J gave up 4 bases and V 5 bases, and 6 bases lay outside the gene matches. Germline assignment: CDR1 ENHRY and CDR2 SYGVKD. There are 14 residues in the CDR3. CDR3: CAISWTSTSDTQYF. CDR3 bases: TGTGCCATCAGTTGGACTAGTACTTCAGATACGCAGTATTTT.

Concerning this clonotype: One end of the junction fails to match germline, which may point to a read error. The chain combines TRBV6-5 with TRBJ2-3, with a weak D call TRBD2 (6 bases). The germline CDR1 and CDR2 sequences are MNHEY and SVGAGI. The CDR3 sequence is 17 residues long. The CDR3 sequence: CVSSSEGTAIGTDTQYF. CDR3 DNA: TGTGTCAGCAGTTCCGAAGGGACTGCTATTGGCACAGATACGCAGTATTTT.

For the CDR3, the DNA is TGCGCCAGCAGCCACTCCACCAAGGCGCGTAACTATGGCTACACCTTC. It codes for CASSHSTKARNYGYTF. The chain has TRBV4-1 and TRBJ1-2; D uncertain. The CDR3 sequence is 16 residues long. Trimming removed 3 bases from V and 1 base from J, with 15 bases in between. The V gene's germline CDR1 is MGHRA and CDR2 YSYEKL.

The rearrangement uses TRBV12-3 or TRBV12-4 and TRBJ2-5, with 9 nucleotides matching TRBD1. The J call could be wrong; TRBJ2-7 is a better fit for the DNA end. This CDR3 is 12 amino acids long. CDR3 residues: CASSRDRDEQYF. CDR3 coding DNA: TGTGCCAGCAGTCGGGACAGGGACGAGCAGTACTTC.

The chain uses TRBV12-3 or TRBV12-4 and TRBJ2-7; D might be TRBD2 (6 bases). The J call could be wrong; TRBJ2-5 is a better fit for the DNA end. The CDR3 is made up of 14 amino acids. The DNA of the CDR3 is TGTGCCAGCAGTTCGGTAGCAGGAGGGGAGACCCAGTACTTC. Its translation is CASSSVAGGETQYF.

The chain couples TRBV7-7 to TRBJ2-6, with D possibly TRBD1 on 5 matching bases. V was trimmed by 10 bases and J by 4 bases, leaving 23 bases between them. This CDR3 has 17 amino acids. Germline loops: CDR1 SSHAT, CDR2 FNYEAQ (reference sequence). In DNA, the CDR3 is TGTGCCATCCTTCAGAGTCTCGTGGGGCGCGGGGCCAACGTCCTGACTTTC. Its protein is CAILQSLVGRGANVLTF.

The table lists this clonotype with a few counts. The chain carries TRBV12-3 or TRBV12-4 and TRBJ1-2; D not certain. This CDR3 region has 14 residues. Trimming stripped 0 bases from V and 4 bases from J, with 9 bases between. CDR3: CASSLAPVSYGYTF. CDR3 bases: TGTGCCAGCAGTTTAGCCCCAGTTAGCTATGGCTACACCTTC.

This clonotype was observed once. The V and J genes are TRBV12-3 or TRBV12-4 and TRBJ2-3; the D is unclear. This CDR3 has 14 residues. With 7 bases removed from V and 3 bases from J, the gap between germline ends came to 14 bases. The CDR3, as DNA: TGTGCCAGCACTCGTACAGCGACTACAGATACGCAGTATTTT. Protein product: CASTRTATTDTQYF.

This chain joins TRBV2 and TRBJ2-1, with TRBD2 as a possible D gene (6 bases). Trimming left V 6 bases short and J 3 bases short, with 24 bases between. CDR1 SNHLY and CDR2 FYNNEI come from the germline V gene. The CDR3 totals 18 residues. CDR3 DNA sequence: TGTGCCAGCAGCGGAAGATGGGACTCGCTATTTTACTACAATGAGCAGTTCTTC. Translating it yields CASSGRWDSLFYYNEQFF.

CDR3 sequence reads: CASSLDRDFTDTQYF. As DNA, the CDR3 is TGTGCCAGCAGCTTGGACAGGGATTTCACAGATACGCAGTATTTT. The chain joins TRBV5-5 to TRBJ2-3; D is perhaps TRBD1 (6 bases). The CDR3 runs to 15 residues. V was pared by 0 bases and J by 2 bases, with 10 bases between. Germline CDR1 SGHKS, CDR2 YYEKEE (reference sequence).

This clonotype was seen a single time. The chain has TRBV12-3 or TRBV12-4 and TRBJ2-5, with D uncertain. Trimming stripped 5 bases from V and 0 bases from J, with 7 bases between. The CDR3 is made up of 13 amino acids. This chain's CDR3 is CASSRVYQETQYF. The CDR3 DNA reads as TGTGCCAGCAGTCGGGTTTACCAAGAGACCCAGTACTTC.

This clonotype appeared many times. The V call is TRBV12-3 or TRBV12-4, the J call TRBJ2-7; possibly TRBD2 for D (5 bases). The germline V and J ends were trimmed by 3 bases and 1 base, with 10 bases remaining between them. CDR3 size: 14 residues. The CDR3 bases are TGTGCCAGCAGTTTCGGCTCGGGGTCCTACGAGCAGTACTTC. Translation: CASSFGSGSYEQYF.

The V gene is TRBV6-6, the J gene TRBJ1-1; D not resolved. V shed 0 bases and J shed 1 base, with 9 bases lying between them. The CDR3 totals 15 residues. Germline V lookup: CDR1 MNHNY, CDR2 SVGAGI (reference sequence). CDR3 nucleotides: TGTGCCAGCAGTTACTCTGCCTCCTCGAACACTGAAGCTTTCTTT. The encoded protein is CASSYSASSNTEAFF.

In DNA, the CDR3 is TGCAGCGTTGAAGATGATAGGACAGGGTTGTACGAGCAGTACTTC. It encodes CSVEDDRTGLYEQYF. The J gene is TRBJ2-5, the V gene TRBV29-1; TRBD1 matches 8 bases. The end of the DNA is better explained by TRBJ2-7, so the J call may be wrong. The CDR3 runs to 15 residues. Germline assignment: CDR1 SQVTM and CDR2 ANQGSEA.

This clonotype has a handful of counts. The V call is TRBV12-3 or TRBV12-4, the J call TRBJ2-7, with no clear D. V was trimmed by 6 bases and J by 2 bases, leaving 8 bases between them. The CDR3 covers 12 residues. The CDR3 spells CASREDAYEQYF. The CDR3 DNA sequence: TGTGCCAGCAGAGAAGACGCCTACGAGCAGTACTTC.

The chain carries TRBV12-3 or TRBV12-4 and TRBJ1-2, with D hard to call. The CDR3 consists of 13 residues. V was clipped by 6 bases and J by 10 bases, with 18 bases between them. The CDR3 coding sequence is TGTGCCAGCAGCCATGGACGGACCTCTGACTACACCTTC. This translates into CASSHGRTSDYTF.

This clonotype was picked up a small number of times. This chain uses TRBV24-1 with TRBJ2-7, with D perhaps assigned TRBD1 or TRBD2 (7 bases each). This CDR3 is built from 14 residues. The germline V gene encodes CDR1 KGHDR and CDR2 SFDVKD. Trimming left V 5 bases short and J 4 bases short, with 14 bases between. DNA of the CDR3: TGTGCCACCAGTGCGGCAGGGGGAGGGTACGAGCAGTACTTC. It codes for CATSAAGGGYEQYF.

V and J are TRBV29-1 and TRBJ2-1, with 10 bases identical to TRBD1. V shed 5 bases and J 11 bases; nucleotides not matched to a gene: 12. CDR1 SQVTM and CDR2 ANQGSEA come from the germline V gene. The CDR3 runs to 14 residues. CDR3: CSVSQPGTGEQQFF. The CDR3 coding sequence is TGCAGCGTTTCCCAACCAGGGACAGGGGAGCAGCAGTTCTTC.